This T cell receptor beta chain was retrieved from a study of cytomegalovirus exposure and HLA in healthy donors. PCR amplification relied on 60 Vbeta primers (plus 13 Jbeta primers). As originally analysed: Around 80 million unique TCR beta chains, about 11 million of them shared, were counted by a later analysis. Clones were read by immunoSEQ multiplex PCR, and TCRdb kept only the in-frame ones, dropping some. V and J calls plus clone size are reproduced from that table; the DNA served to infer D and trimming. Of around 210,000 clones in the sample, 82% were seen once. Everyone who donated was a healthy bone marrow donor. The receptor was isolated from a woman aged 40 to 50 in good health and CMV-seronegative. The sample taken for sequencing was PBMCs.

The CDR3 sequence: CASTTGTPNSPLHF. DNA of the CDR3: TGTGCCAGCACCACCGGGACACCTAATTCACCCCTCCACTTT. The genes are TRBV2 and TRBJ1-6, with a possible D match to TRBD1 (6 bases). V lost 7 bases and J lost 6, with 13 bases in between. Germline values: CDR1 SNHLY, CDR2 FYNNEI. The CDR3 contains 14 residues.